These 20 T cell receptor beta chains came from one sample sequenced in a study of shared clonotypes between healthy human individuals. Clones were sequenced by immunoSEQ multiplex PCR, and TCRdb holds only the in-frame ones, with some missing. The sample yields approximately 2.1 million clones, roughly 93% seen once. Sequencing used naive CD4+ T cells from PBMCs. Subset described: CD45RA+ positively selected. These TCRs come from a man in his late teens or twenties in good health. Some clones in this sample may be carry-over from other donors' samples.

The rearrangement joins TRBV5-4 to TRBJ1-4; 7 bases line up with TRBD1. With 4 bases clipped from V and 6 bases from J, the junction kept 6 bases outside the gene matches. CDR1 and CDR2 (germline): SGHNT, YYREEE (reference sequence). The CDR3 sequence is 14 residues long. The CDR3 sequence is CASSRDSTDEKLFF. The CDR3 nucleotides are TGTGCCAGCAGCCGGGACAGTACGGATGAAAAACTGTTTTTT.

The CDR3: CASRFRDSTEAFF. The CDR3 nucleotides read TGTGCCAGCAGGTTTCGGGACAGCACTGAAGCTTTCTTT. The chain has TRBV6-6 and TRBJ1-1; 7 bases fit TRBD1. Germline assignment: CDR1 MNHNY and CDR2 SVGAGI (reference sequence). The CDR3 length is 13 residues. With 6 bases clipped from V and 4 bases from J, the junction kept 5 bases outside the gene matches.

The chain recombines TRBV6-5 with TRBJ1-1; perhaps TRBD1 as D (6 bases). The CDR3 consists of 15 residues. Germline V gene data show CDR1 as MNHEY and CDR2 as SVGAGI. V was cut by 5 bases and J by 1 base, with 14 bases left in between. CDR3 amino acids: CASSRGGPSNTEAFF. The DNA for the CDR3 is TGTGCCAGCAGTAGAGGGGGACCCTCGAACACTGAAGCTTTCTTT.

The rearrangement links TRBV12-5 to TRBJ2-3; D is unresolved. CDR3 length: 13 amino acids. Germline CDR1 reads LGHNT; CDR2 reads FRNRAP. Trimming cost V 1 base and J 6 bases, with 8 bases left between them. As DNA, the CDR3 is TGTGCTAGTGGTTTGGGGACGGCCGATACGCAGTATTTT. Translation: CASGLGTADTQYF. Full variable domain (outside the CDR3, taken from reference TRBV12-5 and TRBJ2-3): DARVTQTPRHKVTEMGQEVTMRCQPILGHNTVFWYRQTMMQGLELLAYFRNRAPLDDSGMPKDRFSAEMPDATLATLKIQPSEPRDSAVYFCASGLGTADTQYFGPGTRLTVL.

CDR3 DNA: TGTGCCAGCAGCCCCCCTGGACGGTCTATCGGGGAGCTGTTTTTT. Translated, it gives CASSPPGRSIGELFF. The V and J genes are TRBV6-5 and TRBJ2-2; D not resolved. Germline values: CDR1 MNHEY, CDR2 SVGAGI. This CDR3 has 15 amino acids. With 6 bases removed from V and 7 bases from J, the gap between germline ends came to 18 bases.

CDR3 nucleotide sequence: TGTGCCAGCAGCCCGACTAGCGGGAGGACAGAGACCCAGTACTTC. Amino acids: CASSPTSGRTETQYF. The V call is TRBV7-6, the J call TRBJ2-5, with 13 bases fitting TRBD2. CDR1 and CDR2 from the germline V gene are SGHVS and FNYEAQ. The CDR3 contains 15 residues. With V trimmed by 5 bases and J by 4 bases, 4 bases remained unmatched.

The chain carries TRBV4-1 and TRBJ2-7, with D perhaps matching TRBD2 (6 bases). V was cut by 4 bases and J by 1 base, with 20 bases left in between. Germline CDR1 MGHRA, CDR2 YSYEKL. The CDR3 runs 17 residues. CDR3 coding DNA: TGCGCCAGCAGCCCACGTACCACTTTGGGGGGATCCTACGAGCAGTACTTC. Translating it yields CASSPRTTLGGSYEQYF.

This chain uses TRBV30 with TRBJ2-7; D remains unclear. Germline-derived CDR1 and CDR2 are GTSNPN and SVGIG (reference sequence). V shed 4 bases and J shed 5 bases, with 18 bases lying between them. The CDR3 covers 14 residues. The CDR3 here is CAWTIGFPGHEQYF. CDR3 nucleotide sequence: TGTGCCTGGACCATAGGATTCCCTGGCCACGAGCAGTACTTC.

Notes on this clone: Other DNA sequences in the same sample also yield this CDR3. V and J are TRBV5-6 and TRBJ1-5, with a weak D call TRBD1 (5 bases). Trimming shortened V by 4 bases and J by 5 bases, and 13 bases separated the two germline ends. The CDR3 is made up of 14 amino acids. Germline V gene data show CDR1 as SGHDT and CDR2 as YYEEEE. This CDR3 reads CASSLGTADQPQHF. In nucleotides, the CDR3 is TGTGCCAGCAGCCTCGGGACTGCCGATCAGCCCCAGCATTTT.

The chain uses TRBV6-1 and TRBJ1-5, with unresolved D. Per germline, CDR1 MNHNS and CDR2 SASEGT. The CDR3 runs to 17 residues. V shed 4 bases and J shed 1 base, with 17 bases lying between them. CDR3 nucleotides: TGTGCCAGCAGTGGGATCTCGACTCAGCCGAGCAATCAGCCCCAGCATTTT. Residues: CASSGISTQPSNQPQHF.

This clone was counted between two and nine times. The chain joins TRBV5-4 to TRBJ2-1; D is undetermined. From germline, CDR1 is SGHNT and CDR2 YYREEE (reference sequence). The CDR3 loop spans 16 amino acids. V lost 0 bases to trimming and J lost 2 bases, with 12 bases between them. The CDR3 sequence is CASSLDLVVPYNEQFF. The CDR3 DNA reads TGTGCCAGCAGCTTGGACCTCGTCGTCCCCTACAATGAGCAGTTCTTC.

This chain uses TRBV2 with TRBJ2-2, with 9 bases fitting TRBD2. The CDR3 contains 17 residues. Germline CDR1 and CDR2: SNHLY and FYNNEI. V gave up 0 bases and J gave up 5 bases; unmatched junction bases: 7. CDR3 in DNA: TGTGCCAGCAGTGAAGCTCTAGCGGGATTGACGACCGGGGAGCTGTTTTTT. The encoded protein is CASSEALAGLTTGELFF. Together with reference TRBV2 and TRBJ2-2, the CDR3 gives the full variable domain: EPEVTQTPSHQVTQMGQEVILRCVPISNHLYFYWYRQILGQKVEFLVSFYNNEISEKSEIFDDQFSVERPDGSNFTLKIRSTKLEDSAMYFCASSEALAGLTTGELFFGEGSRLTVL.

This chain links TRBV5-6 with TRBJ1-3, with D hard to call. V shed 3 bases and J shed 0 bases, with 7 bases lying between them. Germline-derived CDR1 and CDR2 are SGHDT and YYEEEE. The CDR3 is 14 residues long. CDR3 amino acids: CASSSRTSGNTIYF. Written as DNA, the CDR3 is TGTGCCAGCAGCTCCCGCACCTCTGGAAACACCATATATTTT. Based on the CDR3 plus reference TRBV5-6 and TRBJ1-3, the full variable domain is DAGVTQSPTHLIKTRGQQVTLRCSPKSGHDTVSWYQQALGQGPQFIFQYYEEEERQRGNFPDRFSGHQFPNYSSELNVNALLLGDSALYLCASSSRTSGNTIYFGEGSWLTVV.

The chain employs TRBV29-1 and TRBJ1-3; no firm D call. Germline V gene sequence: CDR1 SQVTM, CDR2 ANQGSEA. V was clipped by 2 bases and J by 11 bases, with 13 bases between them. CDR3 length: 12 amino acids. The CDR3 region is CSVENSGSSIYF. The CDR3 bases are TGCAGCGTTGAAAATTCTGGGAGCTCCATATATTTT.

This clone came up once. V usage is TRBV9 and J usage is TRBJ2-1; D is perhaps TRBD1 (6 bases). CDR3 length equals 16 residues. Germline CDR1 SGDLS, CDR2 YYNGEE. Trimming removed 2 bases from V and 2 bases from J, with 14 bases in between. CDR3 protein: CASSVLGTPTYNEQFF. Written as DNA, the CDR3 is TGTGCCAGCAGCGTTCTGGGGACACCGACCTACAATGAGCAGTTCTTC.

This clone came up once. This rearrangement joins TRBV2 to TRBJ2-5, with D perhaps TRBD1 or TRBD2 (5 bases each). CDR3 size: 12 residues. Trimming cost V 7 bases and J 5 bases, with 11 bases left between them. Looked up from germline, CDR1 is SNHLY and CDR2 is FYNNEI. The CDR3 spells CASTDWGETQYF. In DNA, the CDR3 is TGTGCCAGCACGGACTGGGGGGAGACCCAGTACTTC. Full variable domain (remainder filled in from reference TRBV2 and TRBJ2-5): EPEVTQTPSHQVTQMGQEVILRCVPISNHLYFYWYRQILGQKVEFLVSFYNNEISEKSEIFDDQFSVERPDGSNFTLKIRSTKLEDSAMYFCASTDWGETQYFGPGTRLLVL.

V and J are TRBV10-3 and TRBJ1-2; TRBD1 agrees at 8 bases. Trimming took 11 bases from V and 4 from J; bases not matched to a gene: 9. The germline CDR1 and CDR2 sequences are ENHRY and SYGVKD. This CDR3 is 13 amino acids long. CDR3 nucleotides: TGTGCCGTTCAGGGGGCTTTGGGCTATGGCTACACCTTC. It encodes CAVQGALGYGYTF.

The rearrangement joins TRBV7-9 to TRBJ1-2, with 9 bases aligning to TRBD1. V shed 5 bases, J shed 7 bases, and the junction held 2 bases outside the gene matches. Per the germline V gene, CDR1 is SEHNR and CDR2 is FQNEAQ (reference sequence). The CDR3 consists of 12 residues. CDR3 in amino acids: CASSEDRGGYTF. Written as DNA, the CDR3 is TGTGCCAGCAGCGAGGACAGGGGTGGCTACACCTTC.

The rearrangement joins TRBV5-4 to TRBJ2-7, with 10 positions matching TRBD2. The CDR3 extends over 12 amino acids. Germline V gene data show CDR1 as SGHNT and CDR2 as YYREEE (reference sequence). V lost 9 bases, J lost 3 bases, and 3 bases stayed unmatched. The CDR3 protein is CATGTSDYEQYF. As DNA, the CDR3 is TGTGCCACCGGGACTAGCGACTACGAGCAGTACTTC.

This rearrangement joins TRBV7-2 to TRBJ1-1; D uncertain. Germline lookup yields CDR1 SGHTA and CDR2 FQGNSA. Trimming cost V 2 bases and J 0 bases, with 10 bases left between them. The CDR3 is 15 residues long. Here the CDR3 DNA reads TGTGCCAGCAGCTTACCCGCACCCCTGAACACTGAAGCTTTCTTT. Encoded protein: CASSLPAPLNTEAFF.